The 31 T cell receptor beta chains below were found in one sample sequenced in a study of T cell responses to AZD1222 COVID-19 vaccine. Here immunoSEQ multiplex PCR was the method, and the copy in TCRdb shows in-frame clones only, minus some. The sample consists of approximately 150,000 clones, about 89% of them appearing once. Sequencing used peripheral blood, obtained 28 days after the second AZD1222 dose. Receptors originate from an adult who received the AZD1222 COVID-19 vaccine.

The CDR3 DNA reads TGCGCCAGCAGCCAAGACCTCCGGAGCCAGAGCACAGATACGCAGTATTTT. Its protein is CASSQDLRSQSTDTQYF. The V call is TRBV4-3, the J call TRBJ2-3; D not certain. The CDR3 covers 17 residues. V was shortened by 0 bases and J by 0 bases, with 13 bases between the two germline ends. The germline CDR1 and CDR2 sequences are LGHNA and YSLEER.

The CDR3: CASSLSPGSTDTQYF. The CDR3, as DNA: TGTGCCAGCAGTTTATCGCCAGGGAGCACAGATACGCAGTATTTT. The chain combines TRBV27 with TRBJ2-3, with D possibly being TRBD1 (5 bases). V gave up 0 bases and J gave up 0 bases, with 7 bases separating them. This CDR3 comprises 15 residues. CDR1 MNHEY and CDR2 SMNVEV come from the germline V gene (reference sequence).

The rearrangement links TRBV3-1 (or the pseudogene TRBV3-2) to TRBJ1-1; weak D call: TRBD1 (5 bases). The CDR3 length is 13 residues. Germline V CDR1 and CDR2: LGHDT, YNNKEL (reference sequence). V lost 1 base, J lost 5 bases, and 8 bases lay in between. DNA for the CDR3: TGTGCCAGCAGCCAAGGGTCAGGGACTGAAGCTTTCTTT. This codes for CASSQGSGTEAFF.

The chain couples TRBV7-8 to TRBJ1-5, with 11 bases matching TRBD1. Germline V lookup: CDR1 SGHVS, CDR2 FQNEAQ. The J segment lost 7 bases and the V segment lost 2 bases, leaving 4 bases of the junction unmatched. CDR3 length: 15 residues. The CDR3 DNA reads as TGTGCCAGCAGCTTAACAGGACAGGGGGCACAGCCCCAGCATTTT. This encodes CASSLTGQGAQPQHF.

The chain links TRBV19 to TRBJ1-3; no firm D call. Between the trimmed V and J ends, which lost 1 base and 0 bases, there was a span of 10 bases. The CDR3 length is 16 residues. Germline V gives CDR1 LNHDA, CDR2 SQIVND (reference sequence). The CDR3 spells CASSIVSTGSGNTIYF. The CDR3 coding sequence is TGTGCCAGTAGTATAGTAAGCACTGGCTCTGGAAACACCATATATTTT.

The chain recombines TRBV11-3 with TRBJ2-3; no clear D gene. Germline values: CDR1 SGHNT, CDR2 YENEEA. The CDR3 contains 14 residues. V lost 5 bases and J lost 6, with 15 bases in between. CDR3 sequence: CASSPGLDGDTQYF. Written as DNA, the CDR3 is TGTGCCAGCAGCCCGGGCCTCGATGGGGATACGCAGTATTTT.

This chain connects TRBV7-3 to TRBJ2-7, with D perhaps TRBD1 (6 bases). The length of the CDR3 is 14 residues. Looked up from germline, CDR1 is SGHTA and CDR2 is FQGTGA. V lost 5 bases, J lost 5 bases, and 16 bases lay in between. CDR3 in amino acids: CASSGGRPNDEQYF. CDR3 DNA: TGTGCCAGCAGCGGGGGCAGGCCCAACGACGAGCAGTACTTC.

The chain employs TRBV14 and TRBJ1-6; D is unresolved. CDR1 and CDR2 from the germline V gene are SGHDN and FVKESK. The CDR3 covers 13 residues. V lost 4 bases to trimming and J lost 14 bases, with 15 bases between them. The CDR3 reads CASSPRTAGSLHF. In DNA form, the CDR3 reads TGTGCCAGCAGCCCCCGGACCGCGGGGTCCCTCCACTTT.

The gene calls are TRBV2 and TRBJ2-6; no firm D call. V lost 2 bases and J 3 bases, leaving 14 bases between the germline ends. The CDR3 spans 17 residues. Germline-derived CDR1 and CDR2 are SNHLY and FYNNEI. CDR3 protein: CASSEQDPLVGANVLTF. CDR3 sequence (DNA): TGTGCCAGCAGTGAACAGGACCCCCTGGTTGGGGCCAACGTCCTGACTTTC.

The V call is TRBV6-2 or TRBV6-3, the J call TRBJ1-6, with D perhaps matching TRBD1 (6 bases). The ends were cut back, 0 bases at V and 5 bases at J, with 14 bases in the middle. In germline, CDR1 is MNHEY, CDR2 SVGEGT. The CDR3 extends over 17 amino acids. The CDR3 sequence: CASSYSSNRANNSPLHF. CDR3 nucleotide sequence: TGTGCCAGCAGTTACTCATCCAACAGGGCGAATAATTCACCCCTCCACTTT.

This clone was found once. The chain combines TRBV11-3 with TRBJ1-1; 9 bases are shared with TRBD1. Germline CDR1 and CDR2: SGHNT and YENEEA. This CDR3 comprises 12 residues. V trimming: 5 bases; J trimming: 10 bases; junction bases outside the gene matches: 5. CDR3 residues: CASSAQGARAFF. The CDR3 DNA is TGTGCCAGCAGCGCACAGGGGGCACGAGCTTTCTTT. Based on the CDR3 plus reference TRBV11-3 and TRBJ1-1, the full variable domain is EAGVVQSPRYKIIEKKQPVAFWCNPISGHNTLYWYLQNLGQGPELLIRYENEEAVDDSQLPKDRFSAERLKGVDSTLKIQPAELGDSAVYLCASSAQGARAFFGQGTRLTVV.

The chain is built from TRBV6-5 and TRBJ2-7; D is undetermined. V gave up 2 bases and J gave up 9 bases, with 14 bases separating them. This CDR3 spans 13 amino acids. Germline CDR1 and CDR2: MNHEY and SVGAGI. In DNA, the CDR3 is TGTGCCAGCAGTTACCGGTCGGCGAGAACGCAGTACTTC. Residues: CASSYRSARTQYF.

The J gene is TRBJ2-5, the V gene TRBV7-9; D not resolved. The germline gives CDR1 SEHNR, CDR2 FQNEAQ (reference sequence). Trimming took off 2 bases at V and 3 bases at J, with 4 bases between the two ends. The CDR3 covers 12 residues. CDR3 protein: CASSLIEETQYF. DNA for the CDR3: TGTGCCAGCAGCTTAATAGAAGAGACCCAGTACTTC. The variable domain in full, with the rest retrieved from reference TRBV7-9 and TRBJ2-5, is DTGVSQNPRHKITKRGQNVTFRCDPISEHNRLYWYRQTLGQGPEFLTYFQNEAQLEKSRLLSDRFSAERPKGSFSTLEIQRTEQGDSAMYLCASSLIEETQYFGPGTRLLVL.

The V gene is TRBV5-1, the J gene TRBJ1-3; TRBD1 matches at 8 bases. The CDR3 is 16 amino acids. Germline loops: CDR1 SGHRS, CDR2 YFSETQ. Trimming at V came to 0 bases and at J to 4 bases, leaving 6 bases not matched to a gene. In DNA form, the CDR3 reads TGCGCCAGCAGCTTGGCCCCAGGGGGCCGGGGAAACACCATATATTTT. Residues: CASSLAPGGRGNTIYF. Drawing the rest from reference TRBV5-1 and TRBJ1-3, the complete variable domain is KAGVTQTPRYLIKTRGQQVTLSCSPISGHRSVSWYQQTPGQGLQFLFEYFSETQRNKGNFPGRFSGRQFSNSRSEMNVSTLELGDSALYLCASSLAPGGRGNTIYFGEGSWLTVV.

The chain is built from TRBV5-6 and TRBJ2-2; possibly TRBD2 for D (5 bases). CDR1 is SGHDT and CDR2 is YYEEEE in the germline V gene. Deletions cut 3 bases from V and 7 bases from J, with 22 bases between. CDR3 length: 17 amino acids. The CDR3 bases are TGTGCCAGCAGCTACCAAATAGCGTTTTTACCGCACGGGGAGCTGTTTTTT. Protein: CASSYQIAFLPHGELFF.

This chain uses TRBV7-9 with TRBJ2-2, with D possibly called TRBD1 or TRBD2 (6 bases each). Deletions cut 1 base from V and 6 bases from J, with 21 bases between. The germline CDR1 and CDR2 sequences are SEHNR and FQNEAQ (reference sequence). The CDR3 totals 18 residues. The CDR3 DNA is TGTGCCAGCAGCTTAGGGCGGGACATCGTTGTCTTTGCCGGGGAGCTGTTTTTT. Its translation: CASSLGRDIVVFAGELFF.

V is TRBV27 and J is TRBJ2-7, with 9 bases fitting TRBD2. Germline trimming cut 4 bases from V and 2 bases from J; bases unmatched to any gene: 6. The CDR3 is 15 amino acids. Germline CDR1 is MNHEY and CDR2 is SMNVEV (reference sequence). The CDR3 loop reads CASSYQAGGAYEQYF. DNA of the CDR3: TGTGCCAGCAGTTACCAAGCGGGGGGCGCCTACGAGCAGTACTTC.

CDR3 coding DNA: TGCGCCAGCAGTCTACTAGGGATACTAGTCCACGAGCAGTACTTC. Translation gives CASSLLGILVHEQYF. This chain links TRBV10-1 with TRBJ2-7; tentative D call: TRBD2 (5 bases). Germline values: CDR1 WNHNN, CDR2 SYGVQD (reference sequence). The length of the CDR3 is 15 residues. Between the trimmed V and J ends, which lost 5 bases and 5 bases, there was a span of 19 bases.

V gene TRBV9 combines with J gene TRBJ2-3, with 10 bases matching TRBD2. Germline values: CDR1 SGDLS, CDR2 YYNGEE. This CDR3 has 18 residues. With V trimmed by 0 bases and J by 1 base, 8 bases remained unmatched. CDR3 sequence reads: CASSVDGWLAGGTDTQYF. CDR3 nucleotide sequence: TGTGCCAGCAGCGTAGATGGGTGGCTAGCGGGGGGCACAGATACGCAGTATTTT.

This chain's CDR3 is CASSFGTGDNQPQHF. The DNA of the CDR3 is TGTGCCAGCAGTTTCGGGACAGGGGACAATCAGCCCCAGCATTTT. The chain uses TRBV27 and TRBJ1-5; 10 bases fit TRBD1. Germline assignment: CDR1 MNHEY and CDR2 SMNVEV (reference sequence). J lost 3 bases, V lost 3 bases, and 2 bases had no gene match. The CDR3 is made up of 15 amino acids.

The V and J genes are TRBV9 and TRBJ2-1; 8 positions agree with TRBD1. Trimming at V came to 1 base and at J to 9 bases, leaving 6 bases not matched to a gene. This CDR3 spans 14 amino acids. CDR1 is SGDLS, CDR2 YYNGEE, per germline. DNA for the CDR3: TGTGCCAGCAGCGTAAATGGACAGGGCGCTGAGCAGTTCTTC. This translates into CASSVNGQGAEQFF. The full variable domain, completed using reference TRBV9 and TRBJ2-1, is DSGVTQTPKHLITATGQRVTLRCSPRSGDLSVYWYQQSLDQGLQFLIQYYNGEERAKGNILERFSAQQFPDLHSELNLSSLELGDSALYFCASSVNGQGAEQFFGPGTRLTVL.

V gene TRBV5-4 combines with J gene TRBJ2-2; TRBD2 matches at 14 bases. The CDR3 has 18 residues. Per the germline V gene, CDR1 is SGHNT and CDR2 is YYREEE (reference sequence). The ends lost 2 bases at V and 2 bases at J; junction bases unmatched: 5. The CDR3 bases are TGTGCCAGCAGCTTAGGACTAGCGGGGGGTCATAACACCGGGGAGCTGTTTTTT. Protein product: CASSLGLAGGHNTGELFF. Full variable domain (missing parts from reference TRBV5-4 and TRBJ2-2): ETGVTQSPTHLIKTRGQQVTLRCSSQSGHNTVSWYQQALGQGPQFIFQYYREEENGRGNFPPRFSGLQFPNYSSELNVNALELDDSALYLCASSLGLAGGHNTGELFFGEGSRLTVL.

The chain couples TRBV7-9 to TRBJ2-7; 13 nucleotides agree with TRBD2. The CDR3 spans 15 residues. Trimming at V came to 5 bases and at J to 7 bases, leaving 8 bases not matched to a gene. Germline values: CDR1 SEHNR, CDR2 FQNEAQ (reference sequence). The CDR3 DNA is TGTGCCAGCAGCCCCGGGACTAGCGGGATTGGGGAGCAGTACTTC. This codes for CASSPGTSGIGEQYF. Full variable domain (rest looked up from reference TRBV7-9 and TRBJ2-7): DTGVSQNPRHKITKRGQNVTFRCDPISEHNRLYWYRQTLGQGPEFLTYFQNEAQLEKSRLLSDRFSAERPKGSFSTLEIQRTEQGDSAMYLCASSPGTSGIGEQYFGPGTRLTVT.

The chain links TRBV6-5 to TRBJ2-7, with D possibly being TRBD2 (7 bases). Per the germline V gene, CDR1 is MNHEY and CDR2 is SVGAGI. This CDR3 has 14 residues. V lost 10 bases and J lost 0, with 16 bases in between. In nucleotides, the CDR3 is TGTGCCACCCGGGGGGCACTGCACTCCTACGAGCAGTACTTC. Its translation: CATRGALHSYEQYF.

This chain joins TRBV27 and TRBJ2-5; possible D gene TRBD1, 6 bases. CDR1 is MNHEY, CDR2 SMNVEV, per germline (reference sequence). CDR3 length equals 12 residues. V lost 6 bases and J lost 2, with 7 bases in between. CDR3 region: CASRTGQETQYF. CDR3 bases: TGTGCCAGCAGGACAGGTCAAGAGACCCAGTACTTC.

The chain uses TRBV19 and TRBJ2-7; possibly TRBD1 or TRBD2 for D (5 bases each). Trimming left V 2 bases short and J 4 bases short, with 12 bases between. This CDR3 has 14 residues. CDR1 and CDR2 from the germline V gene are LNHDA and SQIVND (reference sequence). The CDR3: CASSISWGNYEQYF. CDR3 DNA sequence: TGTGCCAGTAGTATAAGTTGGGGGAATTACGAGCAGTACTTC.

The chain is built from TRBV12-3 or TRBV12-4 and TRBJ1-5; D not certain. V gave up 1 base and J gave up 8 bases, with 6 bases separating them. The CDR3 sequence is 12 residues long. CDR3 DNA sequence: TGTGCCAGCAGTTTAGAGGCGGAGCCCCAGCATTTT. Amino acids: CASSLEAEPQHF.

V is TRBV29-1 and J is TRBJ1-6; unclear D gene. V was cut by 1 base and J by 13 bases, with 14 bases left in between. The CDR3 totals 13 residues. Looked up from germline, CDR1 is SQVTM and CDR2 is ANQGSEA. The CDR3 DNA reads TGCAGCGTTGAAGTTGAAATAGGAGGGCCCCTCCACTTT. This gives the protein CSVEVEIGGPLHF.

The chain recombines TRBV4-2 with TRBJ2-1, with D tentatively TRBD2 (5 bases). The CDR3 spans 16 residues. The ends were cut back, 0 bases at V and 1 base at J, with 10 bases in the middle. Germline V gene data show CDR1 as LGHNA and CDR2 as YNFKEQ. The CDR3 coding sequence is TGTGCCAGCAGCCAAGATCGGAGGCGGTCCTACAATGAGCAGTTCTTC. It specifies CASSQDRRRSYNEQFF.

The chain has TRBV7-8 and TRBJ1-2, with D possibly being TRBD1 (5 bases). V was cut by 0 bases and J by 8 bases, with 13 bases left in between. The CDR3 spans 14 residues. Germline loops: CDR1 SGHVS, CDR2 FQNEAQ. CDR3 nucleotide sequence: TGTGCCAGCAGCTTAGCGGGCAGTCGGGACGGCTACACCTTC. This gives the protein CASSLAGSRDGYTF.

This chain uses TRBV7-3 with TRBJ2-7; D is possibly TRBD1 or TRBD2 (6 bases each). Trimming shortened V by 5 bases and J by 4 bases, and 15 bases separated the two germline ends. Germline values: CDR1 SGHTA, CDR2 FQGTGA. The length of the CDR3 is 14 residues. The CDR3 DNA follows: TGTGCCAGCAGCGTACAAGTAGGGGGGTACGAGCAGTACTTC. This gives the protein CASSVQVGGYEQYF.